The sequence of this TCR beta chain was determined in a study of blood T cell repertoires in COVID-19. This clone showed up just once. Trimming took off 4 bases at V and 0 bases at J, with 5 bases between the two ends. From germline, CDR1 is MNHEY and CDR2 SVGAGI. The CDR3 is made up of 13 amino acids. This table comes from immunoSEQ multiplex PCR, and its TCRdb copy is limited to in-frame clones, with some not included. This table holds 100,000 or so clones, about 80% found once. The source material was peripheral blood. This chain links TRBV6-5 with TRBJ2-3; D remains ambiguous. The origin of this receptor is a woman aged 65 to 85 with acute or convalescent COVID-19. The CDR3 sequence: CASSLSSTDTQYF. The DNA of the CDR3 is TGTGCCAGCAGTTTGTCGAGCACAGATACGCAGTATTTT.